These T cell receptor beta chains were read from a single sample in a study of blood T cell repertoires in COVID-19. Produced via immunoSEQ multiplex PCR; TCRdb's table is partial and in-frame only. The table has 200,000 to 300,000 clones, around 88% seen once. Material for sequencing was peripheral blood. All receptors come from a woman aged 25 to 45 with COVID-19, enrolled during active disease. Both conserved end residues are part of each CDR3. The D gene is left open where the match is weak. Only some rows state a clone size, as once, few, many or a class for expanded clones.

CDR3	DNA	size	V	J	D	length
CSASYAGFGELFF	TGCAGTGCTAGTTATGCGGGGTTCGGGGAGCTGTTTTTT	.	TRBV20-1	TRBJ2-2	.	13
CASGLVGIGGKTEAFF	TGTGCTAGTGGTTTGGTAGGTATAGGGGGTAAGACTGAAGCTTTCTTT	few	TRBV12-5	TRBJ1-1	.	16
CASNRVGGNIQYF	TGTGCCAGTAACAGGGTTGGGGGAAACATTCAGTACTTC	.	TRBV28	TRBJ2-4	.	13
CASSLGRYEQYF	TGCGCCAGCAGCTTGGGTCGGTACGAGCAGTACTTC	.	TRBV5-1	TRBJ2-7	.	12
CASARSGTGYNEQFF	TGTGCCAGCGCCAGGTCCGGGACAGGATACAATGAGCAGTTCTTC	.	TRBV6-5	TRBJ2-1	TRBD1	15
CASSYVEFQPQHF	TGTGCCAGCAGTTACGTAGAGTTTCAGCCCCAGCATTTT	.	TRBV6-2/TRBV6-3	TRBJ1-5	.	13
CASSLRVTTGGTDTQYF	TGTGCCAGCAGCTTACGTGTAACGACTGGCGGCACAGATACGCAGTATTTT	.	TRBV5-4	TRBJ2-3	.	17
CASSLLIVTEAFF	TGCGCCAGCAGCTTACTGATTGTTACTGAAGCTTTCTTT	.	TRBV5-1	TRBJ1-1	.	13
CASSLGTTDSGNTIYF	TGTGCCAGCAGCTTGGGGACAACTGACTCTGGAAACACCATATATTTT	.	TRBV7-4	TRBJ1-3	.	16
CASSLEGTGGYHEQFF	TGTGCCAGCAGCTTAGAAGGGACAGGGGGCTATCATGAGCAGTTCTTC	.	TRBV11-3	TRBJ2-1	TRBD1	16
CASSWTSGRGTDTQYF	TGTGCCAGCAGCTGGACTAGCGGGAGAGGGACAGATACGCAGTATTTT	once	TRBV7-2	TRBJ2-3	TRBD2	16
CASSTGVAGGQDIQYF	TGTGCCAGCAGCACCGGGGTAGCGGGGGGGCAGGACATTCAGTACTTC	.	TRBV3-1/TRBV3-2	TRBJ2-4	TRBD2	16
CASRLNPQIVTGREETQYF	TGTGCCAGCAGACTTAACCCCCAGATTGTTACAGGGCGAGAAGAGACCCAGTACTTC	few	TRBV27	TRBJ2-5	.	19
CASSYSGSADTQYF	TGTGCCAGCAGCTATAGCGGGAGTGCAGATACGCAGTATTTT	.	TRBV11-3	TRBJ2-3	TRBD2	14
CASSEWTSGLYNEQFF	TGTGCCAGCAGTGAATGGACTAGCGGCCTTTACAATGAGCAGTTCTTC	.	TRBV2	TRBJ2-1	TRBD2	16
CASSWTGDRGGGAFF	TGTGCCAGCAGTTGGACCGGGGACAGGGGTGGAGGGGCTTTCTTT	few	TRBV6-6	TRBJ1-1	TRBD1	15
CASSSTGFGYTEAFF	TGTGCCAGCAGCTCGACAGGGTTTGGCTACACTGAAGCTTTCTTT	.	TRBV11-2	TRBJ1-1	TRBD1	15
CASSRYRGHSPLHF	TGTGCCAGCAGCAGATACAGGGGGCATTCACCCCTCCACTTT	.	TRBV5-6	TRBJ1-6	TRBD1	14
CASSQGRQGNQPQHF	TGTGCCAGCAGCCAAGGGAGACAGGGGAATCAGCCCCAGCATTTT	.	TRBV3-1/TRBV3-2	TRBJ1-5	TRBD1	15
CASSSNPPLGPKNIQYF	TGTGCCAGCAGCTCCAACCCGCCACTAGGTCCCAAAAACATTCAGTACTTC	.	TRBV13	TRBJ2-4	.	17
CASSVAGGGTEAFF	TGTGCCAGCAGCGTAGCTGGGGGGGGCACTGAAGCTTTCTTT	.	TRBV9	TRBJ1-1	.	14
CASRTGAFDEQYF	TGTGCCAGCAGGACAGGGGCGTTTGACGAGCAGTACTTC	.	TRBV5-6	TRBJ2-7	TRBD1	13
CASSLDRSFKNSPLHF	TGTGCCAGCAGCTTAGACAGGTCTTTTAAAAATTCACCCCTCCACTTT	.	TRBV7-8	TRBJ1-6	.	16
CASSIFSDTEAFF	TGTGCCAGCAGCATATTTTCGGACACTGAAGCTTTCTTT	.	TRBV9	TRBJ1-1	.	13
CASSARTTDNYGYTF	TGTGCCAGCAGCGCCAGGACAACCGATAACTATGGCTACACCTTC	.	TRBV9	TRBJ1-2	.	15
CAISESRRGKETQYF	TGTGCCATCAGTGAGTCCCGTAGGGGGAAAGAGACCCAGTACTTC	.	TRBV10-3	TRBJ2-5	.	15
CASSPETPRGDTQYF	TGCGCCAGCAGCCCAGAGACACCCCGTGGAGATACGCAGTATTTT	.	TRBV4-3	TRBJ2-3	.	15
CASSPGTKGDTEAFF	TGTGCCAGCAGCCCGGGGACAAAAGGGGACACTGAAGCTTTCTTT	.	TRBV5-4	TRBJ1-1	.	15